These 22 T cell receptor beta chains share one sample of origin, sequenced in a study of T cell responses to AZD1222 COVID-19 vaccine. TCRdb's copy holds only in-frame clones and misses some; the assay was immunoSEQ multiplex PCR. The sample has more than 95,000 clones, nearly 95% seen once. Source: peripheral blood, taken on day 0 of AZD1222 vaccination. The receptors originated from an adult in good health.

The chain has TRBV20-1 and TRBJ2-1; 10 bases map to TRBD2. This CDR3 comprises 17 residues. Per the germline V gene, CDR1 is DFQATT and CDR2 is SNEGSKA (reference sequence). With 3 bases clipped from V and 8 bases from J, the junction kept 16 bases outside the gene matches. CDR3: CSASIMISSGSLDEQFF. The CDR3 nucleotides are TGCAGTGCTAGTATTATGATTTCTAGCGGGAGTTTGGATGAGCAGTTCTTC.

This chain links TRBV9 with TRBJ1-1; 7 nucleotides agree with TRBD1. Germline trimming cut 4 bases from V and 0 bases from J; bases unmatched to any gene: 6. Germline V lookup: CDR1 SGDLS, CDR2 YYNGEE. The CDR3 covers 15 residues. This CDR3 is CASSRQTGLNTEAFF. The CDR3 nucleotides read TGTGCCAGCAGCCGACAGACAGGGTTGAACACTGAAGCTTTCTTT.

J is TRBJ2-7 and V is TRBV19, with 11 bases identical to TRBD2. This CDR3 has 15 amino acids. Germline-derived CDR1 and CDR2 are LNHDA and SQIVND (reference sequence). Losses at the gene ends were 5 bases for V and 3 bases for J; bases not matched to a gene: 6. The CDR3 protein is CASSLRLAGNYEQYF. Here the CDR3 DNA reads TGTGCCAGTAGTCTCAGACTAGCGGGAAACTACGAGCAGTACTTC.

In its sample, this clone was seen once. The V call is TRBV15, the J call TRBJ2-1, with 10 bases aligning to TRBD2. The CDR3 has 16 residues. Unmatched junction bases numbered 7, after V lost 3 bases and J lost 5 bases. Germline V CDR1 and CDR2: LNHNV, YYDKDF (reference sequence). The CDR3 DNA reads as TGTGCCACCAGCAGCACACTAGCGGGAAAAAACAATGAGCAGTTCTTC. Its translation: CATSSTLAGKNNEQFF.

V and J are TRBV28 and TRBJ1-4, with 9 positions matching TRBD1. CDR3 length: 15 residues. Germline CDR1 reads MDHEN; CDR2 reads SYDVKM. V shed 5 bases and J 8 bases; nucleotides not matched to a gene: 9. CDR3 DNA: TGTGCCAGCAGTCTCACCGGGACAGGGACAGAAAAACTGTTTTTT. Translating it yields CASSLTGTGTEKLFF.

The J gene is TRBJ1-1, the V gene TRBV27; D may be TRBD1 (6 bases). Trimming removed 3 bases at V and 1 base at J, with 15 bases between. The germline V gene encodes CDR1 MNHEY and CDR2 SMNVEV (reference sequence). The CDR3 spans 16 residues. CDR3 bases: TGTGCCAGCAGTTTGTTTTTGGGGGGCGCGAACACTGAAGCTTTCTTT. Its protein is CASSLFLGGANTEAFF.

The rearrangement links TRBV21-1 to TRBJ2-2; TRBD2 is the table's D call, not checked against the DNA. TRBV21-1 is given as a pseudogene. The CDR3 runs to 21 residues. The CDR3 region is CASSHCGGRDSGIMVTGELFF. In nucleotides, the CDR3 is TGTGCCAGCAGCCACTGCGGAGGTCGGGATAGCGGGATTATGGTAACCGGGGAGCTGTTTTTT.

The V and J genes are TRBV9 and TRBJ2-2, with 12 nucleotides matching TRBD2. This CDR3 region has 15 residues. Looked up from germline, CDR1 is SGDLS and CDR2 is YYNGEE. After removal of 3 bases from V and 3 bases from J, the junction contained 0 bases not matched to a gene. The CDR3 DNA reads TGTGCCAGCAGCGGACTAGCGGGAGACACCGGGGAGCTGTTTTTT. Translated, it gives CASSGLAGDTGELFF.

The chain is built from TRBV14 and TRBJ1-1; D is perhaps TRBD1 (6 bases). CDR1 is SGHDN and CDR2 is FVKESK in the germline V gene. The V end lost 7 bases, the J end lost 6 bases, and 15 bases lay between the germline ends. The CDR3 is made up of 13 amino acids. CDR3 sequence: CASKRQAAAEAFF. The CDR3, as DNA: TGTGCCAGCAAACGACAGGCGGCAGCTGAAGCTTTCTTT.

The genes are TRBV12-3 or TRBV12-4 and TRBJ2-3; no firm D call. The V and J ends lost 1 base and 6 bases respectively, with 5 bases between them. The CDR3 has 12 amino acids. This CDR3 reads CASSLVSDTQYF. In nucleotides, the CDR3 is TGTGCCAGCAGTTTAGTATCGGATACGCAGTATTTT.

The genes are TRBV2 and TRBJ1-5, with D maybe TRBD1 (6 bases). The CDR3 extends over 14 amino acids. Germline values: CDR1 SNHLY, CDR2 FYNNEI. The V and J ends lost 0 bases and 7 bases respectively, with 10 bases between them. CDR3 protein: CASSEATGLQPQHF. The CDR3 DNA reads TGTGCCAGCAGTGAAGCCACAGGGTTACAGCCCCAGCATTTT.

The V call is TRBV9, the J call TRBJ2-2; TRBD1 agrees at 9 bases. Per germline, CDR1 SGDLS and CDR2 YYNGEE. The V segment lost 3 bases and the J segment 5 bases; nucleotides outside the gene matches: 11. The length of the CDR3 is 17 residues. The CDR3 reads CASSETGGTGRTGELFF. The DNA of the CDR3 is TGTGCCAGCAGCGAGACAGGTGGGACAGGGCGGACCGGGGAGCTGTTTTTT.

The J gene is TRBJ2-1, the V gene TRBV7-2; maybe TRBD1 (5 bases). The CDR3 is 14 amino acids. From germline, CDR1 is SGHTA and CDR2 FQGNSA. V lost 2 bases, J lost 10 bases, and 15 bases lay in between. The CDR3 is CASSLNSGKNEQFF. Here the CDR3 DNA reads TGTGCCAGCAGCTTAAATTCAGGGAAAAACGAGCAGTTCTTC.

V is TRBV10-2 and J is TRBJ2-7; D not resolved. Germline V lookup: CDR1 WSHSY, CDR2 SAAADI. CDR3 length: 17 amino acids. V lost 3 bases and J 2 bases, leaving 20 bases between the germline ends. CDR3 DNA sequence: TGCGCCAGCAGTGACCTCGCCGGAGCGCTCCAAACCTACGAGCAGTACTTC. This sequence encodes CASSDLAGALQTYEQYF.

This rearrangement joins TRBV6-2 or TRBV6-3 to TRBJ2-1, with TRBD2 matching over 14 bases. V shed 4 bases and J 8 bases; nucleotides not matched to a gene: 10. The germline V gene encodes CDR1 MNHEY and CDR2 SVGEGT. The CDR3 loop spans 17 amino acids. The CDR3 here is CASSSRRTSGRLDEQFF. CDR3 nucleotide sequence: TGTGCCAGCAGTTCCCGCCGGACTAGCGGGAGGCTCGATGAGCAGTTCTTC.

In its sample, this clone was seen once. The chain combines TRBV9 with TRBJ2-2; D may be TRBD2 (5 bases). V was pared by 3 bases and J by 2 bases, with 26 bases between. The germline V gene has CDR1 SGDLS and CDR2 YYNGEE. The CDR3 extends over 20 amino acids. The DNA for the CDR3 is TGTGCCAGCAGCGCCCCACGAACCCGGACTCTTGAGACTAACACCGGGGAGCTGTTTTTT. It translates to CASSAPRTRTLETNTGELFF.

The genes are TRBV4-3 and TRBJ2-5; 11 bases agree with TRBD1. After removal of 1 base from V and 6 bases from J, the junction contained 4 bases not matched to a gene. CDR1 and CDR2 from the germline V gene are LGHNA and YSLEER. The CDR3 runs to 15 residues. The chain's CDR3 is CASSQGTGGGKTQYF. The DNA of the CDR3 is TGCGCCAGCAGCCAAGGGACAGGGGGCGGAAAGACCCAGTACTTC.

The rearrangement links TRBV12-3 or TRBV12-4 to TRBJ2-7; the D gene is possibly TRBD2 (5 bases). The CDR3 totals 12 residues. Trimming cost V 6 bases and J 7 bases, with 13 bases left between them. The CDR3 protein is CASSPRRGEQYF. The CDR3 DNA sequence: TGTGCCAGCAGCCCGAGAAGAGGGGAGCAGTACTTC.

The gene calls are TRBV6-5 and TRBJ1-1; D unresolved. The CDR3 extends over 13 amino acids. V was pared by 5 bases and J by 1 base, with 8 bases between. The germline gives CDR1 MNHEY, CDR2 SVGAGI. CDR3 sequence reads: CASSQAANTEAFF. The DNA for the CDR3 is TGTGCCAGCAGTCAGGCGGCGAACACTGAAGCTTTCTTT.

CDR3 nucleotide sequence: TGTGCCAGCAGCTTAATAGGCGGGACTAGCGGGTTGAATGAGCAGTTCTTC. The encoded protein is CASSLIGGTSGLNEQFF. V usage is TRBV7-3 and J usage is TRBJ2-1; TRBD2 matches 12 bases. CDR1 SGHTA and CDR2 FQGTGA come from the germline V gene. This CDR3 region has 17 residues. The ends lost 1 base at V and 7 bases at J; junction bases unmatched: 8.

A single count supports this clone. This chain connects TRBV9 to TRBJ1-1; D gene ambiguous. The CDR3 spans 13 residues. V gave up 1 base and J gave up 1 base, with 5 bases separating them. Germline V gives CDR1 SGDLS, CDR2 YYNGEE. CDR3: CASSVFKNTEAFF. For the CDR3, the DNA is TGTGCCAGCAGCGTATTCAAGAACACTGAAGCTTTCTTT.

The V and J genes are TRBV5-1 and TRBJ2-7; D gene unclear. Trimming cost V 4 bases and J 7 bases, with 15 bases left between them. This CDR3 spans 13 amino acids. Germline CDR1 is SGHRS and CDR2 is YFSETQ. Here the CDR3 DNA reads TGCGCCAGCAGCAGCAAGGGTGCTGGTGAGCAGTACTTC. This sequence encodes CASSSKGAGEQYF.